This TCR beta chain was found in a study of blood T cells in healthy people across ages. The use of a sample-barcoded 5' primer and a J-beta primer mix characterized a second PCR of roughly 6 to 12 cycles. Each CDR3 protein gets one entry after TCRdb re-called the 5' RACE reads with MiXCR. The data contain 710,000 or so distinct CDR3 sequences, about a fifth of them singletons. A word on this clonotype: Its target is not known.

Germline lookup yields CDR1 MNHEY and CDR2 SVGAGI. This CDR3 spans 14 amino acids. Trimming cost V 0 bases and J 5 bases, with 9 bases left between them. Study-wide findings and caveats: Per million T cells, TCR beta diversity dropped about linearly as age rose. Unsorted PBMCs blocked a conclusive comparison of naive and antigen-experienced cells.

Sequences were obtained from blood. The V and J genes are TRBV6-5 and TRBJ2-3, with D possibly TRBD1 on 6 matching bases. The source is a man aged 65 to 85 in good health. The CDR3 DNA reads as TGTGCCAGCAGTTACTCCCGGACAGTAGATACGCAGTATTTT. Translating gives CASSYSRTVDTQYF.